This T cell receptor (beta chain) is drawn from a study of blood T cells in healthy people across ages. Regarding this clonotype: Its antigen is still unknown.

Study-wide results and caveats: Without sorted subsets, naive and antigen-experienced compartments could not be conclusively compared. Higher diversity and more naive CD4+ cells were features of long-lived donors, compared to aged donors.

The use of a sample-barcoded 5' primer and a J-beta primer mix characterized a second PCR of about 7 to 12 cycles. TCRdb re-called the 5' RACE reads with MiXCR, one entry per CDR3 protein. The sample includes about 1 million distinct CDR3 sequences, over 35% of them seen just once. CDR3 length: 12 amino acids. Germline-derived CDR1 and CDR2 are SGHVS and FQNEAQ. Isolating PBMCs gave at least 6 million of these cells per sample. The receptor was isolated from an older woman in good health. J is TRBJ2-7 and V is TRBV7-8; possible D gene TRBD1, 5 bases. The J call is doubtful: the DNA matches TRBJ2-5 better. Sequencing used blood. The CDR3 nucleotides read TGTGCCAGCGGCAAAGGGGAAGAGACCCAGTACTTC. It yields the protein CASGKGEETQYF.